This entry concerns a single TCR beta chain. Its antigen is as yet unknown. Germline V gives CDR1 MDHEN, CDR2 SYDVKM. With 2 bases removed from V and 6 bases from J, the gap between germline ends came to 19 bases. This CDR3 has 17 residues. CD45RO-negative cells were positively selected for CCR7, leaving out terminally differentiated effector memory CD45RA+ cells. These data are taken from a study of shared clonotypes between healthy human individuals. Looking at the study overall: Per donor, three plates held CD4 naive cells, three held CD4 memory, two held CD8 naive and one held CD8 memory.

General study results and limits: Larger richness was generally estimated for naive than memory subsets.

Evenly divided among several immunoSEQ plates was the genomic DNA of each subset. Sorted-subset replicate PCRs used 150 to 200 ng of genomic DNA. This amount corresponded to approximately 30,000 T cell genomes. Some clones are missing from TCRdb's copy, which holds only in-frame ones; the method was immunoSEQ multiplex PCR. The data contain about 600,000 clones, around 95% of them singletons. The genes are TRBV28 and TRBJ2-2; tentatively, D is TRBD1 (6 bases). The sample comprised naive CD8+ T cells sorted from blood. This clonotype originated in a woman in her 30s in good health. In nucleotides, the CDR3 is TGTGCCAGCAGTTTACTTAAGGCAGGGGCCCCCGCCGGGGAGCTGTTTTTT. Translation: CASSLLKAGAPAGELFF.